A selection of T cell receptor beta chains follows, all from one sample in a study of PD-1 blockade in mismatch repair-deficient tumors. Clones were sequenced by immunoSEQ multiplex PCR, and TCRdb holds only the in-frame ones, with some missing. This repertoire shows approximately 60,000 clones, approximately 89% found once; its top ten account for more than 11%. Source: peripheral blood, taken 52 weeks after starting pembrolizumab. Receptors originate from an adult with mismatch repair-deficient cancer. Both conserved end residues are part of each CDR3. The D gene is left open where the match is weak. Rows may omit the clone size; those that give it use once, few, many or a size class.

d_gene	abundance	v_gene	j_gene	CDR3nt	CDR3aa
-	-	TRBV27	TRBJ1-2	TGTGCCAGCAGTCCCGGGATGTACTATGGCTACACCTTC	CASSPGMYYGYTF
-	-	TRBV29-1	TRBJ2-7	TGCAGCGTTGAGGCGGATACCTCCTACGAGCAGTACTTC	CSVEADTSYEQYF
-	-	TRBV25-1	TRBJ2-7	TGTGCCAGCAGGGACCCGGGGGCCTACGAGCAGTACTTC	CASRDPGAYEQYF
-	-	TRBV18	TRBJ2-3	TGTGCCAGCTCACCCCCGCCCACAGATACGCAGTATTTT	CASSPPPTDTQYF
-	-	TRBV19	TRBJ1-2	TGTGCCAGTACCCACCGGGGACCCAACTATGGCTACACCTTC	CASTHRGPNYGYTF
TRBD2	once	TRBV5-1	TRBJ2-3	TGCGCCAGCAGCGGGGGACTAGCGGGACGCACAGATACGCAGTATTTT	CASSGGLAGRTDTQYF
-	-	TRBV27	TRBJ2-7	TGTGCCAGCAGTTTATTAGCCAGGGGCGACGAGCAGTACTTC	CASSLLARGDEQYF
-	-	TRBV5-1	TRBJ2-5	TGCGCCAGCAGCCATCCTAGCGAGGAGACCCAGTACTTC	CASSHPSEETQYF
-	-	TRBV30	TRBJ2-7	TGTGCCTCCACAAAAGGCAAGACCCGCTACGAGCAGTACTTC	CASTKGKTRYEQYF
TRBD2	-	TRBV6-5	TRBJ2-3	TGTGCCAGCAGGGGACTAGCGGGAGTGGCAGATACGCAGTATTTT	CASRGLAGVADTQYF
-	-	TRBV6-5	TRBJ1-1	TGTGCCAGCAGTTCCGCGGGAGGCCGGGGGGCTTTCTTT	CASSSAGGRGAFF
-	few	TRBV4-2	TRBJ1-1	TGTGCCAGCAGCCAAGAAGACAGAAGGGCTTTCTTT	CASSQEDRRAFF
-	-	TRBV7-9	TRBJ2-2	TGTGCCAGCTACAGGTCGGTCGACCCCGGGGAGCTGTTTTTT	CASYRSVDPGELFF
TRBD2	-	TRBV7-2	TRBJ2-3	TGTGCCAGCAGCCCCCTTGGACTAGCGGGAGCAGATACGCAGTATTTT	CASSPLGLAGADTQYF
-	-	TRBV10-3	TRBJ2-2	TGTGCCATCAGTGAAAGTGAAGGCACCGGGGAGCTGTTTTTT	CAISESEGTGELFF
-	-	TRBV7-9	TRBJ2-1	TGTGCCAGCAGCGCGGGACAATTCATCTTC	CASSAGQFIF
-	-	TRBV7-3	TRBJ2-1	TGTGCCAGCAGCTTAGGTAGCAATGAGCAGTTCTTC	CASSLGSNEQFF
TRBD1	-	TRBV2	TRBJ2-5	TGTGCCACCGGGACAGTCTTCCAAGAGACCCAGTACTTC	CATGTVFQETQYF
TRBD1	-	TRBV9	TRBJ2-7	TGTGCCAGCAGCGTAGTCCCCGGGACAGCAGACGAGCAGTACTTC	CASSVVPGTADEQYF